A selection of T cell receptor beta chains follows, all from one sample in a study of blood T cell repertoires in COVID-19. Libraries were prepared by immunoSEQ multiplex PCR; TCRdb keeps only in-frame clonotypes and omits some of them. The sample comprises some 220,000 clones, approximately 78% of which are singletons, and less than 6% rests with the top ten. The sequencing sample was made of peripheral blood. The source of these receptors is a woman aged 70-85 years with COVID-19, enrolled during active disease. Each CDR3 is given with its conserved first and last residue. The D gene is left open where the match is weak. Expanded clones get a size class; other rows say once, few or many, or leave the size out.

TRBD1 TRBJ1-1 NA TRBV5-4 CASSSMDRGRNTEAFF TGTGCCAGCAGCTCGATGGACAGGGGGAGAAACACTGAAGCTTTCTTT
NA TRBJ1-6 NA TRBV14 CASSQNRDRNSPLHF TGTGCCAGCAGCCAGAACAGGGATCGGAATTCACCCCTCCACTTT
TRBD1 TRBJ1-3 NA TRBV6-2/TRBV6-3 CASSSTGAVGNTIYF TGTGCCAGCAGTTCGACAGGGGCTGTTGGAAACACCATATATTTT
NA TRBJ1-4 once TRBV5-1 CASSPSGGTNEKLFF TGCGCCAGCAGCCCTTCCGGGGGTACTAATGAAAAACTGTTTTTT
NA TRBJ1-5 NA TRBV6-2/TRBV6-3 CASSLTGKGQPQHF TGTGCCAGCAGTCTTACAGGGAAGGGTCAGCCCCAGCATTTT
NA TRBJ1-5 NA TRBV19 CASSIVRQGYLPDQPQHF TGTGCCAGTAGTATAGTTAGGCAGGGGTACCTGCCGGATCAGCCCCAGCATTTT
NA TRBJ1-2 NA TRBV5-1 CASSLGDFAGGYTF TGCGCCAGCAGCTTGGGGGACTTCGCGGGAGGCTACACCTTC
TRBD2 TRBJ2-7 NA TRBV7-6 CASSSRTSGRSSNEQYF TGTGCCAGCAGCTCCAGGACTAGCGGGAGGTCTAGCAACGAGCAGTACTTC
NA TRBJ1-3 NA TRBV6-5 CASSYGAGNTIYF TGTGCCAGCAGTTACGGAGCAGGAAACACCATATATTTT
TRBD1 TRBJ1-6 NA TRBV28 CASSRRDSPNSPLHF TGTGCCAGCAGCCGCCGGGACAGCCCGAATTCACCCCTCCACTTT
TRBD1 TRBJ2-1 NA TRBV4-2 CASSRESRGNEQFF TGTGCCAGCAGCCGAGAATCCAGGGGGAATGAGCAGTTCTTC
TRBD1 TRBJ1-2 NA TRBV7-9 CASSATGTGGLGYTF TGTGCCAGCAGCGCAACCGGGACAGGGGGCCTTGGCTACACCTTC
NA TRBJ2-1 NA TRBV27 CASSPGNEQFF TGTGCCAGCAGTCCAGGAAATGAGCAGTTCTTC
TRBD1 TRBJ1-2 few TRBV30 CAWSDPGQGNYGYTF TGTGCCTGGAGTGATCCGGGACAGGGGAACTATGGCTACACCTTC
NA TRBJ1-1 once TRBV10-1 CASPKTEPNTEAFF TGCGCCTCTCCAAAAACAGAGCCGAACACTGAAGCTTTCTTT
NA TRBJ1-5 NA TRBV20-1 CSASLLGGAGPDQPQHF TGCAGTGCGAGTCTTTTGGGGGGGGCCGGTCCTGATCAGCCCCAGCATTTT
NA TRBJ2-7 NA TRBV29-1 CSVEVGPSKGDEQYF TGCAGCGTTGAAGTGGGACCTAGCAAGGGGGACGAGCAGTACTTC
NA TRBJ2-2 once TRBV28 CASSFAAGRANTGELFF TGTGCCAGCAGTTTTGCCGCGGGCCGAGCGAACACCGGGGAGCTGTTTTTT
NA TRBJ1-1 once TRBV6-5 CASISVRGEAFF TGTGCCAGCATTTCTGTCAGGGGTGAAGCTTTCTTT
NA TRBJ1-6 NA TRBV7-8 CASSVGGGVTSPLHF TGTGCCAGCAGCGTGGGCGGGGGGGTTACCTCACCCCTCCACTTT
NA TRBJ2-6 NA TRBV30 CAWDTSSGANVLTF TGTGCCTGGGACACCAGCTCTGGGGCCAACGTCCTGACTTTC
NA TRBJ1-5 NA TRBV15 CATSRDLASGNQPQHF TGTGCCACCAGCAGAGATTTGGCCTCAGGGAATCAGCCCCAGCATTTT
NA TRBJ2-2 NA TRBV6-5 CASTSRVQVTGELFF TGTGCCAGCACCAGCAGGGTTCAGGTCACCGGGGAGCTGTTTTTT
NA TRBJ2-7 few TRBV6-5 CASTMGRGSYEQYF TGTGCCAGCACTATGGGCCGGGGGTCCTACGAGCAGTACTTC
NA TRBJ2-2 NA TRBV29-1 CSGGVVGELFF TGCAGCGGTGGAGTTGTCGGGGAGCTGTTTTTT
NA TRBJ2-2 NA TRBV2 CASSPDRYTGELFF TGTGCCAGCAGCCCGGACAGATACACCGGGGAGCTGTTTTTT
NA TRBJ2-1 NA TRBV30 CAWNGRVNEQFF TGTGCCTGGAACGGCAGGGTAAATGAGCAGTTCTTC
TRBD1 TRBJ1-1 NA TRBV27 CASSITGDTEAFF TGTGCCAGCAGTATAACAGGGGACACTGAAGCTTTCTTT
NA TRBJ2-7 NA TRBV9 CASSVDPATYEQYF TGTGCCAGCAGCGTAGATCCCGCTACCTACGAGCAGTACTTC
NA TRBJ1-3 once TRBV28 CASSTTGNTIYF TGTGCCAGCAGCACTACTGGAAACACCATATATTTT
NA TRBJ1-2 NA TRBV4-1 CASSQDKGPGLPFYTF TGCGCCAGCAGCCAAGATAAGGGCCCCGGACTTCCTTTCTACACCTTC
NA TRBJ1-2 NA TRBV10-3 CAISEHLRDDYGYTF TGTGCCATCAGTGAGCACCTCAGGGATGACTATGGCTACACCTTC
TRBD2 TRBJ2-7 NA TRBV4-3 CASSRSSGGSYEQYF TGCGCCAGCAGCCGCAGTAGCGGGGGTTCCTACGAGCAGTACTTC